The present entry profiles one T cell receptor beta chain with its context. Its antigen remains undetermined. Base qualities are not provided; no much larger clone lies one nucleotide away. The axillary draining lymph nodes of breast cancer patients were the source of the lymph node samples. The data originate from a study of breast tumors, draining lymph nodes, adjacent tissues (dated by TCRdb to 2016 to 2018). About the study as a whole: TCR beta repertoires were compared across tumor, adjacent nontumor tissue and axillary lymph nodes obtained from breast cancer patients. The study was designed to assess the relationships and possible T-cell exchange between tumor, surrounding tissue and draining lymph node repertoires in human breast cancer.

From the cysteine through the phenylalanine, the CDR3 covers 14 amino acids. Only the CDR3 DNA is retained, 42 bases long and in frame from the first base. CDR1 and CDR2 (MNHEY, SMNVEV) derive from the germline V gene (reference sequence). V sheds 0 bases and J sheds 1 base, leaving 6 bases between their ends. General conclusions and limits of the study: T-cell repertoire diversity in tumors was found to be lower than in lymph nodes but higher than in nontumor tissue, and preferential V and J gene usage was observed. The data were judged consistent with most tumor T cells deriving from the lymph node and then expanding within tumor tissue. Tumor and nontumor tissue repertoires were significantly more similar in luminal-like than in basal-like breast cancer. Rather than being directly demonstrated, the conclusion that tumor T cells originate in lymph nodes was presented as consistent with a hypothesis.

For sequencing, an Illumina HiSeq 2000 was employed. TCR beta chain libraries were generated by multiplex PCR amplification. The amplified TCR beta chain products were analyzed by high-throughput sequencing. The raw public data were reprocessed by TCRdb itself: fastp quality trimming at Q25, MiXCR clonotype calling, in-frame beta chains only. Rows matching on CDR3 protein sequence are summarized as one entry with the most common DNA and genes. The sample data list 170,000 or so distinct CDR3 sequences, and roughly 30% of these were observed just once. Roughly 4.3% of the sample rests with the top ten.

This sequence originates from a female donor with breast cancer. Some clones in this sample may be carry-over from other donors' samples. Material for sequencing was axillary lymph node tissue. The V gene is TRBV27 and the J gene is TRBJ1-2; TRBD1 might be the D gene, on 5 matching bases. The CDR3 in this case is CASSLSGGNYGYTF. The sequenced DNA: TGTGCCAGCAGTTTATCGGGGGGTAACTATGGCTACACCTTC.